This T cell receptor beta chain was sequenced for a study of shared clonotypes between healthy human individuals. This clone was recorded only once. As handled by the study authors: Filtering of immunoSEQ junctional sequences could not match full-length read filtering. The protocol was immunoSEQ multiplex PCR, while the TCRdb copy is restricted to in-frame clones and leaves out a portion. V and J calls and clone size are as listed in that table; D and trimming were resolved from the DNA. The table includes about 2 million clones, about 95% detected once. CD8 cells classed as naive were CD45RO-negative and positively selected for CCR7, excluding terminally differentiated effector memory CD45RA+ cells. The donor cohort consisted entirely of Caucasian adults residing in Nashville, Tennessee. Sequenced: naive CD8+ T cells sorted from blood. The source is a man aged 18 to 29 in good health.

The DNA of the CDR3 is TGTGCCAGCAGTTACTCGACGATGAACACCGGGGAGCTGTTTTTT. Protein product: CASSYSTMNTGELFF. The chain joins TRBV6-5 to TRBJ2-2; unclear D gene. Germline values: CDR1 MNHEY, CDR2 SVGAGI. CDR3 length equals 15 residues. Trimming pared 0 bases from V and 1 base from J, leaving 6 bases between.